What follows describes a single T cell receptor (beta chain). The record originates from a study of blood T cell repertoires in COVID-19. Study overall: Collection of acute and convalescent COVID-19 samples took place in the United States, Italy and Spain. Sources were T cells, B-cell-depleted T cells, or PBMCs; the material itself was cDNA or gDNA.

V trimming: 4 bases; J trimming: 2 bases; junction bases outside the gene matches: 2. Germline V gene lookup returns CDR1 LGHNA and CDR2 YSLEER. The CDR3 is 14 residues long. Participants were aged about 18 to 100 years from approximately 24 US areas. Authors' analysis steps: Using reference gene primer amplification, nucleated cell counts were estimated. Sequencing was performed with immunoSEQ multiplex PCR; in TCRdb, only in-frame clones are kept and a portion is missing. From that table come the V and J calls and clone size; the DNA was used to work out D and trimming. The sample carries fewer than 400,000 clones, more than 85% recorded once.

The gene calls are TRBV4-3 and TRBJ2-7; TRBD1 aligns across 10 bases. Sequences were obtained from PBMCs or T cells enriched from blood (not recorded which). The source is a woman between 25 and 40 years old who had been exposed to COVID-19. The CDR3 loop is CASSPGTGAYEQYF. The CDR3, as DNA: TGCGCCAGCAGCCCAGGGACAGGGGCCTACGAGCAGTACTTC.